Each of the 26 T cell receptor beta chains below was sequenced from the same sample in a study of identical twins. TCRdb reanalysed the 5' RACE reads using MiXCR and keeps one entry per CDR3 protein. Among 690,000 or so distinct CDR3 sequences listed, approximately 6.1% were seen once. Sequencing was done on a sample of naive T cells sorted from blood. These receptors were obtained from a man younger than 30 in good health.

This clonotype was seen more than once but under ten times. J is TRBJ2-7 and V is TRBV7-9, with TRBD1 identical over 7 bases. The V and J ends lost 1 base and 3 bases, in that order; junction bases with no gene match: 3. Germline V CDR1 and CDR2: SEHNR, FQNEAQ (reference sequence). The CDR3 consists of 14 residues. This CDR3 reads CASSLEGTDYEQYF. The CDR3 bases are TGTGCCAGCAGCTTAGAGGGGACAGACTACGAGCAGTACTTC.

This clonotype was recorded at least ten times. V is TRBV2 and J is TRBJ2-2; D ambiguous. Germline assignment: CDR1 SNHLY and CDR2 FYNNEI. Trimming took off 0 bases at V and 7 bases at J, with 6 bases between the two ends. This CDR3 spans 13 amino acids. The CDR3 loop is CASSEALGGELFF. As DNA, the CDR3 is TGTGCCAGCAGTGAAGCGCTTGGCGGGGAGCTGTTTTTT.

The V and J genes are TRBV19 and TRBJ2-2; D perhaps matches TRBD1 (6 bases). Germline loops: CDR1 LNHDA, CDR2 SQIVND (reference sequence). The CDR3 runs to 17 residues. The ends were cut back, 3 bases at V and 4 bases at J, with 18 bases in the middle. This CDR3 reads CASSILAGETGTGELFF. For the CDR3, the DNA is TGTGCCAGTAGTATTCTGGCAGGGGAGACAGGCACCGGGGAGCTGTTTTTT.

The table lists this clonotype with a few counts. This chain links TRBV7-9 with TRBJ2-5, with D perhaps being TRBD1 or TRBD2 (5 bases each). The length of the CDR3 is 17 residues. Germline V gene lookup returns CDR1 SEHNR and CDR2 FQNEAQ (reference sequence). Trimming removed 4 bases from V and 0 bases from J, with 18 bases in between. In DNA, the CDR3 is TGTGCCAGCAGCTCCGGGACCCAACCCCCGTACCAAGAGACCCAGTACTTC. It is translated as CASSSGTQPPYQETQYF.

This clonotype was recorded many times. This chain joins TRBV16 and TRBJ1-1; D is unresolved. V was cut by 0 bases and J by 1 base, with 9 bases left in between. Germline V CDR1 and CDR2: KGHSY, FQNENV. The CDR3 is made up of 15 amino acids. The CDR3 nucleotides read TGTGCCAGCAGCCAATCTAGCCCCAGGAACACTGAAGCTTTCTTT. Encoded protein: CASSQSSPRNTEAFF.

This clonotype occurred many times. The V and J genes are TRBV29-1 and TRBJ1-2; D unresolved. V lost 4 bases to trimming and J lost 4 bases, with 7 bases between them. There are 11 residues in the CDR3. Germline V gene lookup returns CDR1 SQVTM and CDR2 ANQGSEA. The CDR3 protein is CSVVTVYGYTF. The CDR3 DNA is TGCAGCGTTGTGACCGTCTATGGCTACACCTTC.

This clonotype came up many times. The CDR3 protein is CSVGRGTGELFF. CDR3 in DNA: TGCAGCGTTGGGAGGGGCACCGGGGAGCTGTTTTTT. The chain recombines TRBV29-1 with TRBJ2-2; possible D gene TRBD2, 6 bases. Germline lookup yields CDR1 SQVTM and CDR2 ANQGSEA. V was pared by 4 bases and J by 4 bases, with 7 bases between. This CDR3 contains 12 residues.

At least ten counts were recorded for this clonotype. This sequence joins TRBV3-1 and TRBJ2-5, with D tentatively TRBD2 (6 bases). CDR3 length: 13 residues. Germline V gene data show CDR1 as LGHDT and CDR2 as YNNKEL (reference sequence). Trimming stripped 0 bases from V and 5 bases from J, with 7 bases between. The CDR3 loop is CASSQDGGETQYF. The CDR3 nucleotides are TGTGCCAGCAGCCAAGATGGGGGGGAGACCCAGTACTTC.

Points on this clonotype: A read error is possible here, since a much larger clone lies one base away. The chain employs TRBV12-3 or TRBV12-4 and TRBJ2-1; weak D call: TRBD2 (6 bases). The CDR3 is 12 amino acids. The CDR3 DNA follows: TGTGTCAGCAGTTTTACTAGCCCCCAGCAGTTCTTC. This encodes CVSSFTSPQQFF.

This clonotype was observed a few times. V gene TRBV5-6 combines with J gene TRBJ2-7, with D possibly matching TRBD1 (5 bases). The germline V and J ends were trimmed by 1 base and 6 bases, with 11 bases remaining between them. Germline CDR1 reads SGHDT; CDR2 reads YYEEEE. There are 13 residues in the CDR3. The CDR3 here is CASSLRRAGEQYF. CDR3 bases: TGTGCCAGCAGCTTGCGCAGGGCCGGCGAGCAGTACTTC.

This clonotype was recorded many times. The genes are TRBV4-1 and TRBJ1-5; weak D call: TRBD1 (5 bases). The CDR3 extends over 15 amino acids. V was clipped by 0 bases and J by 6 bases, with 12 bases between them. CDR1 is MGHRA, CDR2 YSYEKL, per germline. CDR3 coding DNA: TGCGCCAGCAGCCAAGATGGGGCAGGGCTTCAGCCCCAGCATTTT. Protein: CASSQDGAGLQPQHF.

This chain links TRBV4-1 with TRBJ2-5, with TRBD1 matching over 9 bases. The trim removed 1 base at V and 7 bases at J, leaving 1 base unmatched. The CDR3 covers 13 residues. Germline V gives CDR1 MGHRA, CDR2 YSYEKL. The CDR3 DNA sequence: TGCGCCAGCAGCCAAGTGACAGGGGGGACCCAGTACTTC. This gives the protein CASSQVTGGTQYF.

The chain combines TRBV5-1 with TRBJ2-7; 10 nucleotides line up with TRBD2. CDR1 is SGHRS, CDR2 YFSETQ, per germline. The CDR3 runs 14 residues. The J segment lost 3 bases and the V segment lost 4 bases, leaving 4 bases of the junction unmatched. The CDR3: CASSGLAENYEQYF. The CDR3 bases are TGCGCCAGCAGCGGACTAGCGGAAAACTACGAGCAGTACTTC.

This clonotype was found many times. The V gene is TRBV12-3 or TRBV12-4, the J gene TRBJ1-1; TRBD1 aligns across 8 bases. The V segment lost 5 bases and the J segment 11 bases; nucleotides outside the gene matches: 7. The CDR3 is 12 residues long. CDR3 DNA sequence: TGTGCCAGCAGTCATGGACAGGGTAGGGCTTTCTTT. This encodes CASSHGQGRAFF.

Only a few counts were recorded for this clonotype. The chain couples TRBV7-9 to TRBJ1-1, with D perhaps matching TRBD1 (6 bases). This CDR3 contains 14 residues. V gave up 5 bases and J gave up 7 bases, with 17 bases separating them. Germline CDR1 is SEHNR and CDR2 is FQNEAQ (reference sequence). CDR3: CASSPGGASFEAFF. For the CDR3, the DNA is TGTGCCAGCAGCCCGGGGGGGGCATCGTTTGAAGCTTTCTTT.

This clonotype was observed a handful of times. The chain recombines TRBV14 with TRBJ2-2; the D gene is possibly TRBD1 (5 bases). In germline, CDR1 is SGHDN, CDR2 FVKESK. CDR3 length equals 16 residues. V was shortened by 1 base and J by 2 bases, with 11 bases between the two germline ends. DNA of the CDR3: TGTGCCAGCAGCCAAGCCCGCAGGGCCAACACCGGGGAGCTGTTTTTT. It specifies CASSQARRANTGELFF. Filled out from reference TRBV14 and TRBJ2-2, the complete variable domain reads EAGVTQFPSHSVIEKGQTVTLRCDPISGHDNLYWYRRVMGKEIKFLLHFVKESKQDESGMPNNRFLAERTGGTYSTLKVQPAELEDSGVYFCASSQARRANTGELFFGEGSRLTVL.

This clonotype was seen a handful of times. The J gene is TRBJ2-6, the V gene TRBV20-1; D call uncertain. The CDR3 consists of 17 residues. V lost 0 bases to trimming and J lost 0 bases, with 12 bases between them. Germline V lookup: CDR1 DFQATT, CDR2 SNEGSKA (reference sequence). This CDR3 reads CSARDHGASSGANVLTF. The CDR3 coding sequence is TGCAGTGCTAGAGATCACGGAGCGAGCTCTGGGGCCAACGTCCTGACTTTC.

In nucleotides, the CDR3 is TGTGCCTGGAGTGTACTACAGGGTCCCGGGGAGCTGTTTTTT. Protein product: CAWSVLQGPGELFF. The rearrangement joins TRBV30 to TRBJ2-2; D is perhaps TRBD1 (6 bases). The CDR3 is made up of 14 amino acids. Germline V gene sequence: CDR1 GTSNPN, CDR2 SVGIG (reference sequence). V was cut by 0 bases and J by 6 bases, with 11 bases left in between.

The rearrangement uses TRBV27 and TRBJ2-1, with TRBD1 matching 7 bases. Germline V gives CDR1 MNHEY, CDR2 SMNVEV (reference sequence). CDR3 size: 13 residues. V lost 3 bases and J lost 9; bases outside the gene matches: 5. The CDR3 loop is CASSFPGGFEQFF. The CDR3, as DNA: TGTGCCAGCAGTTTCCCAGGGGGTTTTGAGCAGTTCTTC.

The rearrangement links TRBV7-9 to TRBJ2-3, with a tentative D call TRBD1 (6 bases). Germline V gives CDR1 SEHNR, CDR2 FQNEAQ (reference sequence). V dropped 6 bases and J dropped 0 bases, with 10 bases sitting between them. The CDR3 length is 14 residues. The CDR3 here is CASRRGSSTDTQYF. As DNA, the CDR3 is TGTGCCAGCAGAAGGGGGAGCAGCACAGATACGCAGTATTTT. The full variable domain, its missing parts supplied by reference TRBV7-9 and TRBJ2-3, is DTGVSQNPRHKITKRGQNVTFRCDPISEHNRLYWYRQTLGQGPEFLTYFQNEAQLEKSRLLSDRFSAERPKGSFSTLEIQRTEQGDSAMYLCASRRGSSTDTQYFGPGTRLTVL.

In this sample, this clonotype turned up a few times. The gene calls are TRBV7-2 and TRBJ2-5, with 12 bases lining up with TRBD2. This CDR3 is built from 17 residues. Trimming removed 5 bases from V and 2 bases from J; junction bases left unmatched: 9. Germline V gene lookup returns CDR1 SGHTA and CDR2 FQGNSA. This CDR3 reads CASSQGLAGLRQETQYF. DNA for the CDR3: TGTGCCAGCAGCCAAGGACTAGCGGGGCTAAGGCAAGAGACCCAGTACTTC.

This clonotype was seen many times. The chain is built from TRBV7-9 and TRBJ2-1; weak D call: TRBD1 (5 bases). Between the trimmed V and J ends, which lost 4 bases and 10 bases, there was a span of 14 bases. CDR1 is SEHNR and CDR2 is FQNEAQ in the germline V gene (reference sequence). This CDR3 has 13 residues. The CDR3 coding sequence is TGTGCCAGCAGCTCCACCACAGGACCCGAGCAGTTCTTC. This translates into CASSSTTGPEQFF. The full variable domain, in which reference TRBV7-9 and TRBJ2-1 provide the parts outside the CDR3, is DTGVSQNPRHKITKRGQNVTFRCDPISEHNRLYWYRQTLGQGPEFLTYFQNEAQLEKSRLLSDRFSAERPKGSFSTLEIQRTEQGDSAMYLCASSSTTGPEQFFGPGTRLTVL.

This clonotype turned up a few times. The gene calls are TRBV20-1 and TRBJ2-7; 8 bases agree with TRBD2. With 6 bases clipped from V and 1 base from J, the junction kept 5 bases outside the gene matches. Germline loops: CDR1 DFQATT, CDR2 SNEGSKA (reference sequence). The CDR3 is made up of 13 amino acids. CDR3 coding DNA: TGCAGTGCCGTGACTAGCGAGTCCTACGAGCAGTACTTC. Translating gives CSAVTSESYEQYF.

This clonotype was detected ten times or more. The gene calls are TRBV29-1 and TRBJ1-2, with a possible D match to TRBD1 (5 bases). The V and J ends lost 7 bases and 6 bases respectively, with 12 bases between them. CDR3 length: 11 residues. Germline V gives CDR1 SQVTM, CDR2 ANQGSEA. CDR3 sequence reads: CSALDNDGYTF. In DNA, the CDR3 is TGCAGCGCCCTGGACAACGATGGCTACACCTTC.

This clonotype was detected ten times or more. This sequence joins TRBV24-1 and TRBJ2-7; 7 nucleotides agree with TRBD1. The CDR3 has 15 residues. The germline gives CDR1 KGHDR, CDR2 SFDVKD. The V segment lost 3 bases and the J segment 1 base; nucleotides outside the gene matches: 5. CDR3 in amino acids: CATSDPRQGSYEQYF. The CDR3 DNA follows: TGTGCCACCAGTGATCCGAGACAGGGATCCTACGAGCAGTACTTC.

This clonotype was seen many times. The chain couples TRBV6-1 to TRBJ2-1; no firm D call. Germline CDR1 is MNHNS and CDR2 is SASEGT. V dropped 5 bases and J dropped 8 bases, with 10 bases sitting between them. CDR3 length: 12 amino acids. CDR3 in DNA: TGTGCCAGCAGTAGGTCGTCGTATGAGCAGTTCTTC. Translation: CASSRSSYEQFF.